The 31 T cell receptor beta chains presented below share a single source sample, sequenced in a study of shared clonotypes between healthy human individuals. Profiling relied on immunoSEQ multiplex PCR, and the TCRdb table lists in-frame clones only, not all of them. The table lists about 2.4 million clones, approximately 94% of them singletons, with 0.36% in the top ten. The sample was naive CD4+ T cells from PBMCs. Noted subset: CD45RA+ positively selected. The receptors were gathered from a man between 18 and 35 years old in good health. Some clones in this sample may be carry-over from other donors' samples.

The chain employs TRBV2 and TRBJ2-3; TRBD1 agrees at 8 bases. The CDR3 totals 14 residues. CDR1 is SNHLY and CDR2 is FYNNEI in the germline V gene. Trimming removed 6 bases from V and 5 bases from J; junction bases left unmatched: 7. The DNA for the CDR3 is TGTGCCAGCAGACTCGACAGGGGAAGAGATACGCAGTATTTT. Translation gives CASRLDRGRDTQYF.

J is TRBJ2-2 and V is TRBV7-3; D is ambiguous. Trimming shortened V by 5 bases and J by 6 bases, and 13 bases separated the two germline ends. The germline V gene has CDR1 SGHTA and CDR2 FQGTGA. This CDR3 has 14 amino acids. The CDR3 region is CASSLTIGPGELFF. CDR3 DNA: TGTGCCAGCAGCCTTACTATCGGGCCCGGGGAGCTGTTTTTT.

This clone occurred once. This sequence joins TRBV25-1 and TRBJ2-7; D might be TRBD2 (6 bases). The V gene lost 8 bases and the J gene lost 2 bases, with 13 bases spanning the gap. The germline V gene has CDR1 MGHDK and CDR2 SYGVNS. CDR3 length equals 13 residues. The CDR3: CASRGTEPYEQYF. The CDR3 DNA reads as TGTGCCAGCCGCGGGACGGAACCCTACGAGCAGTACTTC.

The CDR3 loop is CASSPGQGAGNEKLFF. The CDR3 DNA reads as TGCGCCAGCAGCCCGGGACAGGGGGCAGGTAATGAAAAACTGTTTTTT. The J gene is TRBJ1-4, the V gene TRBV4-1; TRBD1 matches at 12 bases. Germline V lookup: CDR1 MGHRA, CDR2 YSYEKL. The V gene end was trimmed by 4 bases and the J gene end by 4 bases; junction bases not matched to a gene: 4. This CDR3 spans 16 amino acids.

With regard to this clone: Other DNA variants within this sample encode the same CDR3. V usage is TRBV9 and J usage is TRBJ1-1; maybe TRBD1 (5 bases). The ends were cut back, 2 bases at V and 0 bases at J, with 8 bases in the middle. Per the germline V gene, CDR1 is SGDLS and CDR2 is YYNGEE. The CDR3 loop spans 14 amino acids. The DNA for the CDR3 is TGTGCCAGCAGCGTCGGGACCGTGAACACTGAAGCTTTCTTT. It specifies CASSVGTVNTEAFF.

The CDR3 region is CASSLGLMGQRNTEAFF. CDR3 DNA: TGCGCCAGCAGCTTGGGGTTAATGGGACAGAGGAACACTGAAGCTTTCTTT. V is TRBV5-1 and J is TRBJ1-1; 7 bases are shared with TRBD1. The CDR3 length is 17 residues. Trimming took 0 bases from V and 1 from J; bases not matched to a gene: 9. Per germline, CDR1 SGHRS and CDR2 YFSETQ.

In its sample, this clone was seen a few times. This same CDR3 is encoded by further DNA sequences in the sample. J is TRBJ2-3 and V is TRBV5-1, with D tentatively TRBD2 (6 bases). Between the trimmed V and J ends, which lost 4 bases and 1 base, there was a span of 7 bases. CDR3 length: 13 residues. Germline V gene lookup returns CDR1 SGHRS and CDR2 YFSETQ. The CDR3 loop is CASSPGGTDTQYF. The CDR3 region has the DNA TGCGCCAGCAGCCCGGGGGGCACAGATACGCAGTATTTT. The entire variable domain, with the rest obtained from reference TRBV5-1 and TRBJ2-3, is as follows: KAGVTQTPRYLIKTRGQQVTLSCSPISGHRSVSWYQQTPGQGLQFLFEYFSETQRNKGNFPGRFSGRQFSNSRSEMNVSTLELGDSALYLCASSPGGTDTQYFGPGTRLTVL.

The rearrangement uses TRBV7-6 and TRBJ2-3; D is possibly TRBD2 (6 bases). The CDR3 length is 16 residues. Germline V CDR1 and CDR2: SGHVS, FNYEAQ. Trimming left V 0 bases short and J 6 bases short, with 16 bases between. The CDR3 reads CASSLASGLQGDTQYF. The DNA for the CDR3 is TGTGCCAGCAGCTTAGCTAGCGGCCTCCAGGGCGATACGCAGTATTTT.

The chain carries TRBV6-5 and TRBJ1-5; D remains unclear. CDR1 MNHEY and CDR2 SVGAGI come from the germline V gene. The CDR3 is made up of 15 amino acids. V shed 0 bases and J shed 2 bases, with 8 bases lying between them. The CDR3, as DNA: TGTGCCAGCAGTTACTCGGAAACACGCAATCAGCCCCAGCATTTT. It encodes CASSYSETRNQPQHF.

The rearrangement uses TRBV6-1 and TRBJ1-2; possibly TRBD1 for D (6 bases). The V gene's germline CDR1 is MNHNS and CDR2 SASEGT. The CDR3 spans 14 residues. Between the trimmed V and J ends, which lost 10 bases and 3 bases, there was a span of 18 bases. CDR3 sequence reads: CATTYRERYYGYTF. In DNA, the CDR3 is TGTGCCACCACTTACAGGGAGAGATACTATGGCTACACCTTC.

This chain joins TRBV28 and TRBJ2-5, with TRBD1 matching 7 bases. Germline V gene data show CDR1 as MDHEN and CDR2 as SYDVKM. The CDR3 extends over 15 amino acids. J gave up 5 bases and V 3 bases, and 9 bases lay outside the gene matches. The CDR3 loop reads CASSLNRGRTETQYF. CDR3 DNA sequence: TGTGCCAGCAGTTTGAATAGGGGGCGCACGGAGACCCAGTACTTC.

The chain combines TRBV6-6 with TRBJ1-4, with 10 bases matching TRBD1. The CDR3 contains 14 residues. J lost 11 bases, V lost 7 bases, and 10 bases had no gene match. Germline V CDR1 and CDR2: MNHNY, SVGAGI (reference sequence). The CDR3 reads CASTKGQGRRKLFF. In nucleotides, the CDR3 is TGTGCCAGCACCAAGGGACAGGGGAGGCGGAAACTGTTTTTT.

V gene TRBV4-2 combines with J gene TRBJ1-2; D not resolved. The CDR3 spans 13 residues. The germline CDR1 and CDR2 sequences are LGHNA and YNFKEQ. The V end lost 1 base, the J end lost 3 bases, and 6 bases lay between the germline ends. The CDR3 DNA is TGTGCCAGCAGCCAAGCCTTAGACTATGGCTACACCTTC. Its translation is CASSQALDYGYTF.

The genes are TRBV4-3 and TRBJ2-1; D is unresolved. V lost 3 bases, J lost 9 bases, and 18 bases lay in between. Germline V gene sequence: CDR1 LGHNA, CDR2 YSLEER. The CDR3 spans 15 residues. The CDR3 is CASSHRSLPPGEQFF. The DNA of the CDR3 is TGCGCCAGCAGCCACCGCTCGCTGCCCCCTGGTGAGCAGTTCTTC.

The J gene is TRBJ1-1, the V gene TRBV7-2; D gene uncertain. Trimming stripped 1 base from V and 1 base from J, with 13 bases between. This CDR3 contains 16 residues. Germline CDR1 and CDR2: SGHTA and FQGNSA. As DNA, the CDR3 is TGTGCCAGCAGCTTAGGAGGCCGGGGTAGGAACACTGAAGCTTTCTTT. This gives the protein CASSLGGRGRNTEAFF.

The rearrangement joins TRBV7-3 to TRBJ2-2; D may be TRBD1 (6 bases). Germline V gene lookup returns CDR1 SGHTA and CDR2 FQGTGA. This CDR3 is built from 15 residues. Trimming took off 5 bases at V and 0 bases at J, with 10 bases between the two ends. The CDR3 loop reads CASSIGQPNTGELFF. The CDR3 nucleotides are TGTGCCAGCAGCATCGGACAGCCGAACACCGGGGAGCTGTTTTTT.

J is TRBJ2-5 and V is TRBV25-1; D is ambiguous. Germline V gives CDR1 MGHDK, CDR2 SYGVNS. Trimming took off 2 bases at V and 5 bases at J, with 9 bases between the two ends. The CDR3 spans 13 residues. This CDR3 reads CASSEPALETQYF. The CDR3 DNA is TGTGCCAGCAGTGAACCGGCCCTGGAGACCCAGTACTTC.

The CDR3 is CASSLVGGTLDYEQYF. The CDR3 DNA is TGTGCCAGCAGCTTGGTGGGTGGGACACTGGACTACGAGCAGTACTTC. This sequence joins TRBV5-8 and TRBJ2-7; a weak D match, TRBD1 (6 bases). CDR3 length: 16 amino acids. V lost 0 bases to trimming and J lost 3 bases, with 16 bases between them. The germline V gene has CDR1 SGHTS and CDR2 YDEGEE.

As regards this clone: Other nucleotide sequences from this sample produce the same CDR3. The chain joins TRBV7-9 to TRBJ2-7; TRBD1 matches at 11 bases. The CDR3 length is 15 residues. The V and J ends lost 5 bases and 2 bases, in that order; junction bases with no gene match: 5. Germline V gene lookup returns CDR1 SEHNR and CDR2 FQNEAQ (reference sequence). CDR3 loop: CASSRPGQGAYEQYF. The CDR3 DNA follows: TGTGCCAGCAGCCGGCCGGGACAGGGGGCCTACGAGCAGTACTTC.

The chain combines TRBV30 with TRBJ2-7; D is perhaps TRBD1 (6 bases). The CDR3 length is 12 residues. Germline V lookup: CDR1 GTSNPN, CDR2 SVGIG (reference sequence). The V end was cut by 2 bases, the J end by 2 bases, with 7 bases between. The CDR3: CAWSNRAYEQYF. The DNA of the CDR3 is TGTGCCTGGAGTAACAGGGCCTACGAGCAGTACTTC.

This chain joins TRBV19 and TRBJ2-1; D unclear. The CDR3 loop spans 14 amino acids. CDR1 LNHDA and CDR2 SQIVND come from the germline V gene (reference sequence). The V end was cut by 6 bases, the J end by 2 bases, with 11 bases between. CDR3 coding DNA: TGTGCCAGTAGGGGGTCGAATACCTACAATGAGCAGTTCTTC. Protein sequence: CASRGSNTYNEQFF.

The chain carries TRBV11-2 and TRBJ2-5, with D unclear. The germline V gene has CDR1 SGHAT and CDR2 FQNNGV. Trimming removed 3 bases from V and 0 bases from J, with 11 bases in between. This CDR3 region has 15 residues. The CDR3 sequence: CASSFSAGDQETQYF. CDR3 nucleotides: TGTGCCAGCAGCTTCTCGGCAGGCGACCAAGAGACCCAGTACTTC.

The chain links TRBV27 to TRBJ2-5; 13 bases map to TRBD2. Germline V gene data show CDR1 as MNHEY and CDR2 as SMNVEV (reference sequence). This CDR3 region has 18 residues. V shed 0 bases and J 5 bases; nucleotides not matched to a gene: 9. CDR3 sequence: CASSLSGTSGDPRETQYF. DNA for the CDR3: TGTGCCAGCAGTTTATCTGGGACTAGCGGGGACCCCCGGGAGACCCAGTACTTC.

The CDR3 region has the DNA TGTGCGACCGAAGACCCCCTGGCCAATCAGCCCCAGCATTTT. Residues: CATEDPLANQPQHF. The chain recombines TRBV28 with TRBJ1-5; D remains ambiguous. Germline CDR1 reads MDHEN; CDR2 reads SYDVKM. This CDR3 comprises 14 residues.

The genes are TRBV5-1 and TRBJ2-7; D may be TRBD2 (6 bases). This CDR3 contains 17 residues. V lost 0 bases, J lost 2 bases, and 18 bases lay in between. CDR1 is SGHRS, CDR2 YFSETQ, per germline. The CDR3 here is CASSLASRAGSAYEQYF. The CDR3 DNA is TGCGCCAGCAGCTTGGCCTCGAGGGCGGGATCCGCCTACGAGCAGTACTTC.

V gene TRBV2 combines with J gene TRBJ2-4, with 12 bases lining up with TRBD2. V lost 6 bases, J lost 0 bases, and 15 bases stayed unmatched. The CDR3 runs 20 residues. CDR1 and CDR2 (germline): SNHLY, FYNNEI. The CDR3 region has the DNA TGTGCCAGCAGCCAGAGATGGCTAGCGGGAGGGCTCAAAGCCAAAAACATTCAGTACTTC. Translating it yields CASSQRWLAGGLKAKNIQYF.

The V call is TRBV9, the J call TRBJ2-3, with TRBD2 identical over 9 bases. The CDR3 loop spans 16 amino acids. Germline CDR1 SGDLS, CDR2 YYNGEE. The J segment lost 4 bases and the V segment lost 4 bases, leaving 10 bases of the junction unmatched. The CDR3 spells CASSPYLSGSSDTQYF. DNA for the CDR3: TGTGCCAGCAGCCCCTACCTTAGCGGGAGTTCAGATACGCAGTATTTT.

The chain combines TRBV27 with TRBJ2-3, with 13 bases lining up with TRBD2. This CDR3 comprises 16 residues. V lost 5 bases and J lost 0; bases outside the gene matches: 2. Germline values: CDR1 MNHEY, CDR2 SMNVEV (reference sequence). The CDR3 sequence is CASSRLAGGSTDTQYF. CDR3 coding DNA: TGTGCCAGCAGTAGACTAGCGGGAGGTAGCACAGATACGCAGTATTTT.

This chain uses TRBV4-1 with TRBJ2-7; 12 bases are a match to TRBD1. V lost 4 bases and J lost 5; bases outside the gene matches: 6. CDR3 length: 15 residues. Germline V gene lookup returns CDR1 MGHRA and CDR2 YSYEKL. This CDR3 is CASSPPGQGADEQYF. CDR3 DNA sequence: TGCGCCAGCAGCCCTCCGGGACAGGGGGCAGACGAGCAGTACTTC.

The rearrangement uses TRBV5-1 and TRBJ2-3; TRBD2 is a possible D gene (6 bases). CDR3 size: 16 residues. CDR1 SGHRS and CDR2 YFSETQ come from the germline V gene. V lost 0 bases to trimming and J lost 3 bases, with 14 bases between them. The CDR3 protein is CASSLAGIGSTDTQYF. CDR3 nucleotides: TGCGCCAGCAGCTTGGCCGGTATCGGGAGTACAGATACGCAGTATTTT.

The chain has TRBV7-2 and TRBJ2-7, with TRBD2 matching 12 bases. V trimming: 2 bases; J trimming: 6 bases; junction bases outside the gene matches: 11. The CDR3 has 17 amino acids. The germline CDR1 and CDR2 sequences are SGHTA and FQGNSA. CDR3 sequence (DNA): TGTGCCAGCAGCTTATTTTCTTTGAGGACTAGCGGGACCGAGCAGTACTTC. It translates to CASSLFSLRTSGTEQYF.